This TCR beta chain derives from a study of Ad26.COV2.S vaccination and SARS-CoV-2 variants. Findings of the study overall: Reportedly, after vaccination the spike-specific CD8+ and CD4+ T cell responses displayed substantial breadth.

The treatment is: 15 to 20 received Ad26.COV2.S at low or high dose, single or two shots; several received placebo; per-sample allocation not given. Samples were taken on day 63 after the first vaccine or placebo injection. On this clone itself: Its antigen is unknown.

V lost 5 bases to trimming and J lost 5 bases; unmatched junction nucleotides: 8. Germline V CDR1 and CDR2: SGHAT, FQNNGV. The CDR3 spans 16 residues. Here immunoSEQ multiplex PCR was the method, and the copy in TCRdb shows in-frame clones only, minus some. The data hold around 370,000 clones, with approximately 85% observed a single time. Specimen: peripheral blood, collected in a trial of Ad26.COV2.S vaccine versus placebo. This clonotype was sampled from a person aged 18-65 years who received the Ad26.COV2.S COVID-19 vaccine or a placebo. This sequence joins TRBV11-2 and TRBJ2-3; 12 nucleotides match TRBD2. The CDR3 loop is CASSLSSGRALDTQYF. Written as DNA, the CDR3 is TGTGCCAGCAGCCTCTCTAGCGGGAGGGCCTTAGATACGCAGTATTTT.